A few counts support the clone carrying this T cell receptor beta chain. What it binds is not known. The data stem from a study of response to subunit inactivated influenza vaccine. Findings and caveats of the study: The authors suggested that every seasonal influenza vaccination recruits few new T cells.

Germline V CDR1 and CDR2: SEHNR, FQNEAQ (reference sequence). The ends were cut back, 5 bases at V and 2 bases at J, with 5 bases in the middle. The CDR3 has 12 amino acids. Each CDR3 protein is one row after TCRdb ran MiXCR on the RT-PCR reads. This sample has about 480,000 distinct CDR3 sequences; under 15% occur once, and the top ten carry around 13%. The rearrangement links TRBV7-9 to TRBJ2-3; D is possibly TRBD1 (5 bases). The sequence was obtained from a man aged 50 to 59 who received an inactivated influenza vaccine. The specimen comprised PBMCs from blood, sampled around seven weeks after vaccination. CDR3 in amino acids: CASSGATDTQYF. CDR3 nucleotides: TGTGCCAGCAGCGGGGCCACAGATACGCAGTATTTT.